The 5 T cell receptor beta chains in this list originate from one sample, sequenced in a study of beta chain features in type 1 diabetes. Study outcomes and limitations: Shorter TCRB CDR3s, moderately but significantly so, were found in Type 1 diabetes patients in all four CD4+ subsets.

The investigators reverse transcribed all of the isolated RNA, so they sequenced expressed TCRB transcripts. Libraries were prepared by immunoSEQ multiplex PCR; TCRdb keeps only in-frame clonotypes and omits some of them. The table lists more than 250,000 clones, roughly 20% of them singletons. Their antigens are not known. Input material: naive CD4+ T cells from blood. These receptors were taken from a woman in her 40s with type 1 diabetes.

This clone was counted between two and nine times. V is TRBV7-9 and J is TRBJ2-5, with TRBD2 as a possible D gene (5 bases). CDR1 is SEHNR and CDR2 is FQNEAQ in the germline V gene (reference sequence). The CDR3 covers 13 residues. Trimming left V 6 bases short and J 5 bases short, with 13 bases between. The CDR3 coding sequence is TGTGCCAGCAGTTCACGCGGGCGGGAGACCCAGTACTTC. Protein sequence: CASSSRGRETQYF.

This clone was seen a few times. This chain links TRBV7-2 with TRBJ2-5; 12 bases align to TRBD2. The V and J ends lost 6 bases and 3 bases, in that order; junction bases with no gene match: 5. Germline V gene sequence: CDR1 SGHTA, CDR2 FQGNSA. The CDR3 has 15 residues. The CDR3 DNA reads as TGTGCCAGCAGGGGTCGACTAGCGGGAGAAGAGACCCAGTACTTC. Translation gives CASRGRLAGEETQYF.

The chain uses TRBV7-9 and TRBJ1-2; the D gene is possibly TRBD1 (6 bases). CDR3 size: 13 residues. V was shortened by 5 bases and J by 2 bases, with 9 bases between the two germline ends. The germline V gene encodes CDR1 SEHNR and CDR2 FQNEAQ (reference sequence). CDR3 in DNA: TGTGCCAGCAGCCCCAGGGGAAACTATGGCTACACCTTC. Amino acid sequence: CASSPRGNYGYTF.

This clone has more than one count but fewer than ten. This chain uses TRBV7-2 with TRBJ2-1, with 7 bases aligning to TRBD2. J lost 7 bases, V lost 3 bases, and 6 bases had no gene match. Germline V gene sequence: CDR1 SGHTA, CDR2 FQGNSA. The CDR3 totals 14 residues. The CDR3 bases are TGTGCCAGCAGCTTCTTCAGGGAGGGGAATGAGCAGTTCTTC. The encoded protein is CASSFFREGNEQFF.

Here the CDR3 DNA reads TGTGCCAGCAGCCTGATCGGGACAGGGTTTCTCATGAACACTGAAGCTTTCTTT. Encoded protein: CASSLIGTGFLMNTEAFF. The chain couples TRBV4-2 to TRBJ1-1; 9 positions match TRBD1. The V segment lost 4 bases and the J segment 0 bases; nucleotides outside the gene matches: 12. Germline V gene lookup returns CDR1 LGHNA and CDR2 YNFKEQ. The CDR3 extends over 18 amino acids.